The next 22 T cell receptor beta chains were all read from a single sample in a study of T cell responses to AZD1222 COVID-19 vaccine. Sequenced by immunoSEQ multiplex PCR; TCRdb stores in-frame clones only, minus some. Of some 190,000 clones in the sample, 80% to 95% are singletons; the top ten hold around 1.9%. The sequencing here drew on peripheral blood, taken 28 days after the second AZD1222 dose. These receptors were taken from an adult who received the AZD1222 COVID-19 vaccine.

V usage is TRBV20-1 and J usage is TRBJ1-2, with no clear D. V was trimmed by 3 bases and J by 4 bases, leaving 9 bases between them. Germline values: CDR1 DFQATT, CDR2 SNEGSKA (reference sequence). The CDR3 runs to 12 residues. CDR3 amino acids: CSASPISYGYTF. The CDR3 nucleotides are TGCAGTGCTAGTCCAATCTCCTATGGCTACACCTTC.

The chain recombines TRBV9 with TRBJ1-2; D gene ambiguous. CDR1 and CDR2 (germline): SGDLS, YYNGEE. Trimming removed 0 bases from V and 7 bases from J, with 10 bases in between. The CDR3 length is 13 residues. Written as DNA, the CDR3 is TGTGCCAGCAGCGTAGACTACACGGGTGGCTACACCTTC. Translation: CASSVDYTGGYTF.

CDR3 protein: CASSQLQGPNEQFF. The CDR3 bases are TGTGCCAGCAGCCAATTACAGGGCCCCAATGAGCAGTTCTTC. V is TRBV3-1 (or the pseudogene TRBV3-2) and J is TRBJ2-1, with TRBD1 as a possible D gene (6 bases). Germline CDR1 and CDR2: LGHDT and YNNKEL (reference sequence). V lost 2 bases and J lost 6, with 11 bases in between. The CDR3 is 14 residues long.

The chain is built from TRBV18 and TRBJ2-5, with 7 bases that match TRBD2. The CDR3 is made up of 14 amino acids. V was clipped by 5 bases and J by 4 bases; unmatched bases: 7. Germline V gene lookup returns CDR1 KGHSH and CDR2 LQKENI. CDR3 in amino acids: CASSGREGRETQYF. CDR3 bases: TGTGCCAGCTCAGGCAGGGAGGGAAGAGAGACCCAGTACTTC.

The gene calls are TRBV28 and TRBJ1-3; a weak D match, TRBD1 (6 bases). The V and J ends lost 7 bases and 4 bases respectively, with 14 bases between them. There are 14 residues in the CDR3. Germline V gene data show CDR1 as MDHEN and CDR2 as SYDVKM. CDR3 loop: CASKEWGPGNTIYF. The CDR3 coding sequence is TGTGCCAGCAAGGAGTGGGGGCCCGGAAACACCATATATTTT.

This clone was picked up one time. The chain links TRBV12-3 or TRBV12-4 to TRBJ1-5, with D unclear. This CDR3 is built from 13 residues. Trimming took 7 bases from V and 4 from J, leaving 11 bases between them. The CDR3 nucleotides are TGTGCCAGCACCCCAAGTTGGAATCAGCCCCAGCATTTT. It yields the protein CASTPSWNQPQHF.

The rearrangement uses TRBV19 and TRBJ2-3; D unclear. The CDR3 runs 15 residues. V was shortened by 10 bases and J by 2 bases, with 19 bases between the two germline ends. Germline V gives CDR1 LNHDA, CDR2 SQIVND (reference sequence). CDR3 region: CATSQSDDFTDTQYF. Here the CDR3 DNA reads TGTGCCACGTCTCAATCCGATGACTTCACAGATACGCAGTATTTT.

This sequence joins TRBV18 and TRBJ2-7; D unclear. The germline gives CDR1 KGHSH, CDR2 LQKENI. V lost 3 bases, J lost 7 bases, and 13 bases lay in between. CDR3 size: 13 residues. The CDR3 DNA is TGTGCCAGCTCACCGGCCACGGGTGGGGAGCAGTACTTC. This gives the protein CASSPATGGEQYF.

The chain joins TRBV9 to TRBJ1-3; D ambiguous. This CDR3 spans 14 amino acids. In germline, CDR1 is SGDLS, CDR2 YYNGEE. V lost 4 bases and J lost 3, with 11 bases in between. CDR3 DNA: TGTGCCAGCAGCCTCGGGAGCAATGGAAACACCATATATTTT. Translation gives CASSLGSNGNTIYF.

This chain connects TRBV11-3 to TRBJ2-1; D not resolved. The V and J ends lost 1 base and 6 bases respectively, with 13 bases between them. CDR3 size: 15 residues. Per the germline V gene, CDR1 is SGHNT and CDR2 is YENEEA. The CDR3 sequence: CASSLGDSWGNEQFF. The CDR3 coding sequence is TGTGCCAGCAGCTTAGGCGACTCGTGGGGCAATGAGCAGTTCTTC.

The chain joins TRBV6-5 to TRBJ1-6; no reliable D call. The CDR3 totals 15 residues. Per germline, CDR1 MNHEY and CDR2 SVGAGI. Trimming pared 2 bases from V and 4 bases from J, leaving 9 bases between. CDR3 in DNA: TGTGCCAGCAGTTACGACACGGGGTATAATTCACCCCTCCACTTT. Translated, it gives CASSYDTGYNSPLHF.

CDR3 nucleotide sequence: TGTGCCAGCGTAGAGACCGGCCATGAAGCTTTCTTT. It specifies CASVETGHEAFF. V and J are TRBV2 and TRBJ1-1; D remains unclear. CDR3 length: 12 amino acids. Germline V CDR1 and CDR2: SNHLY, FYNNEI. V gave up 8 bases and J gave up 7 bases, with 14 bases separating them. The entire variable domain, with the rest obtained from reference TRBV2 and TRBJ1-1, is as follows: EPEVTQTPSHQVTQMGQEVILRCVPISNHLYFYWYRQILGQKVEFLVSFYNNEISEKSEIFDDQFSVERPDGSNFTLKIRSTKLEDSAMYFCASVETGHEAFFGQGTRLTVV.

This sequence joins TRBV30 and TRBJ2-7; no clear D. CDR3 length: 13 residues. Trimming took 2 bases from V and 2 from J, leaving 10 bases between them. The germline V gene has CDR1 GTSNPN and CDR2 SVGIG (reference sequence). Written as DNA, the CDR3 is TGTGCCTGGAGTCCCAGCGTCCCCTACGAGCAGTACTTC. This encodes CAWSPSVPYEQYF.

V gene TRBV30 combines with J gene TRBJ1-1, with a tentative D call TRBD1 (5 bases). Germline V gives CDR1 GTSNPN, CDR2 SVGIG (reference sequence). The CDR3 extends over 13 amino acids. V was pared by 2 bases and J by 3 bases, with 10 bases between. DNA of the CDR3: TGTGCCTGGAGTCGGGGGATTTACACTGAAGCTTTCTTT. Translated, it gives CAWSRGIYTEAFF.

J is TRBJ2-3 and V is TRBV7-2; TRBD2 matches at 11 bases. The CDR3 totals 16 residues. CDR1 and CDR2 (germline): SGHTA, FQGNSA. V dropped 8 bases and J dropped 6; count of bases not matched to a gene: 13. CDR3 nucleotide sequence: TGTGCCAGCCGCCTGGGGTTAGCGGGGGGGTACGATACGCAGTATTTT. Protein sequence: CASRLGLAGGYDTQYF.

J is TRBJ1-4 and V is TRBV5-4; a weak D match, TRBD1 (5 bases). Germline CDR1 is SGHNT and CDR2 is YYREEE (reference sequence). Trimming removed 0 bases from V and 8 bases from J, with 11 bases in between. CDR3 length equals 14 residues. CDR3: CASSLGGEGEKLFF. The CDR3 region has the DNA TGTGCCAGCAGCTTGGGAGGGGAAGGGGAAAAACTGTTTTTT.

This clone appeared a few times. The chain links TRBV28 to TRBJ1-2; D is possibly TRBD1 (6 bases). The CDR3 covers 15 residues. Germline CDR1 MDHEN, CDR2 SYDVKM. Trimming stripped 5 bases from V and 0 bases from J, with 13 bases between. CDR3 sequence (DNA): TGTGCCAGCAGTCCGCCAGGGGATCCTAACTATGGCTACACCTTC. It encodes CASSPPGDPNYGYTF.

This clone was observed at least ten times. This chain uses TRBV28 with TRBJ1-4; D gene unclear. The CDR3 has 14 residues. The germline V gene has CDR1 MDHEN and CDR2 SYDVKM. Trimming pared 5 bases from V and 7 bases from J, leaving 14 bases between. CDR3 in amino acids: CASSPPTRGEKLFF. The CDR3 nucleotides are TGTGCCAGCAGTCCCCCCACTCGAGGTGAAAAACTGTTTTTT.

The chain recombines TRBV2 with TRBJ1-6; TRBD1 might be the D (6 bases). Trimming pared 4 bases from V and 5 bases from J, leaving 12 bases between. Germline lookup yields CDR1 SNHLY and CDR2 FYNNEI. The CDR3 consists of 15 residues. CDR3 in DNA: TGTGCCAGCAGTGCCGGGGGCCTTAATAATTCACCCCTCCACTTT. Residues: CASSAGGLNNSPLHF.

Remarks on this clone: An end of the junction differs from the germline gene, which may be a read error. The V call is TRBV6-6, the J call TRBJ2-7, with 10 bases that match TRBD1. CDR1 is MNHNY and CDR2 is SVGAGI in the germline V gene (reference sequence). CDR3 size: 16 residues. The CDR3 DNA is TGTGCCAGCAGTAACTCACGGACAGGGGGGAAGTACGAGCAGTACTTC. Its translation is CASSNSRTGGKYEQYF.

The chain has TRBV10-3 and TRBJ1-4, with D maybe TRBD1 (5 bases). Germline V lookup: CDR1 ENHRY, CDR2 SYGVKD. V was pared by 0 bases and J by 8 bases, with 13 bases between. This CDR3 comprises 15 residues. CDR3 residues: CAISESGGGSEKLFF. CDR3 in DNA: TGTGCCATCAGTGAGTCAGGTGGGGGATCGGAAAAACTGTTTTTT.

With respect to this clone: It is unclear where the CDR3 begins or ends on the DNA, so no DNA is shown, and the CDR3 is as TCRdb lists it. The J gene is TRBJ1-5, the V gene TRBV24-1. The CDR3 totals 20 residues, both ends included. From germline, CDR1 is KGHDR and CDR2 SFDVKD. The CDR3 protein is CATSVRPGRSVLRANQPQHF.